Below are 22 T cell receptor beta chains sequenced from a single sample in a study of shared clonotypes between healthy human individuals. Measured with immunoSEQ multiplex PCR; TCRdb has only the in-frame clones, and not every one. The repertoire includes hundreds of thousands of clones, roughly 70% of them detected once, and roughly 1.7% sits in the top ten. Sequences were obtained from memory CD4+ T cells sorted from blood. The subset: CD45RA-negative fraction. These receptors were obtained from a young woman in good health.

V gene TRBV6-6 combines with J gene TRBJ1-2; TRBD1 might be the D (6 bases). Trimming stripped 0 bases from V and 3 bases from J, with 8 bases between. The germline CDR1 and CDR2 sequences are MNHNY and SVGAGI (reference sequence). The CDR3 loop spans 14 amino acids. The CDR3 bases are TGTGCCAGCAGTTACTCGGGGGCTCACTATGGCTACACCTTC. It translates to CASSYSGAHYGYTF.

DNA for the CDR3: TGTGCCAGCGCAAGAGGGGCCTCTGGAAACACCATATATTTT. The encoded protein is CASARGASGNTIYF. The chain is built from TRBV28 and TRBJ1-3; possibly TRBD1 for D (5 bases). Per the germline V gene, CDR1 is MDHEN and CDR2 is SYDVKM. The V end lost 8 bases, the J end lost 0 bases, and 11 bases lay between the germline ends. The CDR3 is made up of 14 amino acids.

The rearrangement uses TRBV10-3 and TRBJ2-2, with 10 bases fitting TRBD1. The CDR3 is made up of 15 amino acids. Germline V gene lookup returns CDR1 ENHRY and CDR2 SYGVKD. The V gene end was trimmed by 7 bases and the J gene end by 5 bases; junction bases not matched to a gene: 7. The CDR3 loop reads CAINPGTGETGELFF. In nucleotides, the CDR3 is TGTGCCATCAATCCCGGGACAGGGGAGACCGGGGAGCTGTTTTTT.

J is TRBJ2-6 and V is TRBV28; possible D gene TRBD1, 6 bases. This CDR3 comprises 18 residues. Germline V lookup: CDR1 MDHEN, CDR2 SYDVKM. The V end lost 8 bases, the J end lost 1 base, and 21 bases lay between the germline ends. This chain's CDR3 is CASSHRTALISGANVLTF. DNA of the CDR3: TGTGCCAGCTCTCACCGGACAGCTCTAATTTCTGGGGCCAACGTCCTGACTTTC.

This chain connects TRBV19 to TRBJ1-1, with 9 bases identical to TRBD1. The CDR3 contains 16 residues. The germline gives CDR1 LNHDA, CDR2 SQIVND (reference sequence). The J segment lost 3 bases and the V segment lost 3 bases, leaving 8 bases of the junction unmatched. Here the CDR3 DNA reads TGTGCCAGTAGTATCCGACAGGGGGGGCGTGACACTGAAGCTTTCTTT. Encoded protein: CASSIRQGGRDTEAFF.

The V call is TRBV19, the J call TRBJ1-5; D is ambiguous. The CDR3 spans 13 residues. V shed 1 base and J shed 8 bases, with 9 bases lying between them. The germline CDR1 and CDR2 sequences are LNHDA and SQIVND (reference sequence). The CDR3, as DNA: TGTGCCAGTAGTATAGGGTCCAGGAAGCCCCAGCATTTT. The encoded protein is CASSIGSRKPQHF.

The chain has TRBV5-1 and TRBJ2-7; D might be TRBD1 (6 bases). The germline V gene encodes CDR1 SGHRS and CDR2 YFSETQ. V was clipped by 1 base and J by 7 bases, with 18 bases between them. CDR3 length: 15 residues. This CDR3 reads CASSLWGRLQSEQYF. CDR3 nucleotide sequence: TGCGCCAGCAGCTTGTGGGGGCGTCTGCAGTCGGAGCAGTACTTC.

This chain links TRBV27 with TRBJ2-2, with a possible D match to TRBD1 (5 bases). The germline gives CDR1 MNHEY, CDR2 SMNVEV (reference sequence). The CDR3 is made up of 14 amino acids. The ends were cut back, 8 bases at V and 4 bases at J, with 14 bases in the middle. The CDR3 sequence is CASGPGYSTGELFF. In nucleotides, the CDR3 is TGTGCCAGCGGACCAGGGTATAGCACCGGGGAGCTGTTTTTT.

This sequence joins TRBV5-6 and TRBJ2-1; 10 bases are a match to TRBD2. Trimming took 0 bases from V and 8 from J; bases not matched to a gene: 5. Germline loops: CDR1 SGHDT, CDR2 YYEEEE. The CDR3 has 15 residues. This chain's CDR3 is CASSLAASGSDEQFF. DNA of the CDR3: TGTGCCAGCAGCTTGGCGGCTAGCGGGAGCGATGAGCAGTTCTTC.

This sequence joins TRBV4-1 and TRBJ1-2, with 8 positions matching TRBD1. The CDR3 has 16 amino acids. V lost 0 bases to trimming and J lost 5 bases; unmatched junction nucleotides: 8. Germline V gene lookup returns CDR1 MGHRA and CDR2 YSYEKL. The DNA of the CDR3 is TGCGCCAGCAGCCAAGATCAGAGGGACAGGTTATATGGCTACACCTTC. It translates to CASSQDQRDRLYGYTF.

This clone was found many times. This sequence joins TRBV5-4 and TRBJ2-6; TRBD1 is a possible D gene (6 bases). Trimming cost V 4 bases and J 0 bases, with 8 bases left between them. Germline V CDR1 and CDR2: SGHNT, YYREEE (reference sequence). The CDR3 runs to 15 residues. This CDR3 is CASSGQLSGANVLTF. CDR3 sequence (DNA): TGTGCCAGCAGCGGACAGCTCTCTGGGGCCAACGTCCTGACTTTC.

This rearrangement joins TRBV27 to TRBJ2-2; 9 positions match TRBD2. This CDR3 has 16 residues. CDR1 is MNHEY and CDR2 is SMNVEV in the germline V gene (reference sequence). The V segment lost 0 bases and the J segment 8 bases; nucleotides outside the gene matches: 7. In DNA, the CDR3 is TGTGCCAGCAGTTTATCCCTAGCGGGGACCCGGGGGGAGCTGTTTTTT. Amino acid sequence: CASSLSLAGTRGELFF.

The chain recombines TRBV19 with TRBJ1-1; 7 positions match TRBD1. The CDR3 spans 15 residues. Germline V gene data show CDR1 as LNHDA and CDR2 as SQIVND (reference sequence). Trimming at V came to 7 bases and at J to 4 bases, leaving 12 bases not matched to a gene. In DNA, the CDR3 is TGTGCCAGTAATAACCGACAGGGAGTGAGCACTGAAGCTTTCTTT. Translated, it gives CASNNRQGVSTEAFF.

CDR3 sequence: CASTRLISYNEQFF. For the CDR3, the DNA is TGTGCCAGCACACGACTGATCTCCTACAATGAGCAGTTCTTC. The V call is TRBV2, the J call TRBJ2-1; D uncertain. Germline V gene sequence: CDR1 SNHLY, CDR2 FYNNEI. V gave up 7 bases and J gave up 0 bases, with 10 bases separating them. The CDR3 runs to 14 residues.

The gene calls are TRBV15 and TRBJ1-1; the D gene is possibly TRBD1 (6 bases). CDR1 and CDR2 from the germline V gene are LNHNV and YYDKDF (reference sequence). The CDR3 sequence is 14 residues long. The germline V and J ends were trimmed by 5 bases and 1 base, with 11 bases remaining between them. The CDR3 DNA is TGTGCCACCAGCGGCCGGGGGCGGAACACTGAAGCTTTCTTT. This sequence encodes CATSGRGRNTEAFF.

V gene TRBV2 combines with J gene TRBJ2-7; D is undetermined. This CDR3 contains 12 residues. The V end lost 4 bases, the J end lost 2 bases, and 6 bases lay between the germline ends. Germline CDR1 reads SNHLY; CDR2 reads FYNNEI. The CDR3 protein is CASSATTYEQYF. The CDR3 bases are TGTGCCAGCAGTGCAACTACCTACGAGCAGTACTTC.

Comment on this clone: This sample includes further DNA sequences coding for the same CDR3. This sequence joins TRBV4-2 and TRBJ2-5; D gene uncertain. V was trimmed by 0 bases and J by 4 bases, leaving 0 bases between them. Germline V gives CDR1 LGHNA, CDR2 YNFKEQ. There are 11 residues in the CDR3. The CDR3 DNA reads as TGTGCCAGCAGCCAAGAAGAGACCCAGTACTTC. It is translated as CASSQEETQYF.

This clone has only a few counts. This rearrangement joins TRBV28 to TRBJ1-1; TRBD1 aligns across 10 bases. The V gene's germline CDR1 is MDHEN and CDR2 SYDVKM. V trimming: 5 bases; J trimming: 4 bases; junction bases outside the gene matches: 7. This CDR3 comprises 15 residues. This CDR3 is CASSIDRGRVTEAFF. The CDR3, as DNA: TGTGCCAGCAGTATCGACAGGGGGCGTGTCACTGAAGCTTTCTTT.

The CDR3 region has the DNA TGTGCCAGCAGTTGGCAGGAGGTCGATACGCAGTATTTT. This translates into CASSWQEVDTQYF. The genes are TRBV6-6 and TRBJ2-3, with D possibly matching TRBD2 (5 bases). The germline V gene encodes CDR1 MNHNY and CDR2 SVGAGI (reference sequence). The CDR3 covers 13 residues. V was pared by 4 bases and J by 6 bases, with 11 bases between.

The chain couples TRBV5-8 to TRBJ2-2, with D possibly being TRBD2 (6 bases). CDR1 and CDR2 (germline): SGHTS, YDEGEE. Deletions cut 5 bases from V and 2 bases from J, with 16 bases between. This CDR3 contains 16 residues. The CDR3 sequence is CASSGGGRANTGELFF. CDR3 nucleotides: TGTGCCAGCAGTGGGGGAGGCAGGGCAAACACCGGGGAGCTGTTTTTT.

The chain is built from TRBV5-4 and TRBJ2-7; 11 nucleotides align to TRBD2. Germline loops: CDR1 SGHNT, CDR2 YYREEE (reference sequence). This CDR3 is 15 amino acids long. V shed 4 bases, J shed 0 bases, and the junction held 3 bases outside the gene matches. CDR3 sequence reads: CASSQGTSGSYEQYF. The DNA for the CDR3 is TGTGCCAGCAGCCAAGGGACTAGCGGCTCCTACGAGCAGTACTTC.

This chain links TRBV5-8 with TRBJ1-2; D may be TRBD1 (5 bases). The V end lost 3 bases, the J end lost 4 bases, and 10 bases lay between the germline ends. Germline V gives CDR1 SGHTS, CDR2 YDEGEE. The CDR3 contains 13 residues. CDR3 DNA sequence: TGTGCCAGCAGCTCCTCGGGGGTCTATGGCTACACCTTC. This gives the protein CASSSSGVYGYTF.